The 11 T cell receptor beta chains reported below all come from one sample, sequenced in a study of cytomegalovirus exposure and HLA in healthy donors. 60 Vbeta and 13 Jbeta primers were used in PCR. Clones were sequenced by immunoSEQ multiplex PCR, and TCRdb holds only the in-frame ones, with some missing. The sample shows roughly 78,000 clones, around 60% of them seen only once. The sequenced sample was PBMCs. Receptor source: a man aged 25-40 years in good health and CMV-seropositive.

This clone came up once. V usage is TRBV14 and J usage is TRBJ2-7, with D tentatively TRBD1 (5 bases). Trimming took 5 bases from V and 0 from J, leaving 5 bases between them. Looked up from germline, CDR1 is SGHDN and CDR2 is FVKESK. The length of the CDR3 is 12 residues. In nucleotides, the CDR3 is TGTGCCAGCAGCAGGGGCTCCTACGAGCAGTACTTC. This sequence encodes CASSRGSYEQYF.

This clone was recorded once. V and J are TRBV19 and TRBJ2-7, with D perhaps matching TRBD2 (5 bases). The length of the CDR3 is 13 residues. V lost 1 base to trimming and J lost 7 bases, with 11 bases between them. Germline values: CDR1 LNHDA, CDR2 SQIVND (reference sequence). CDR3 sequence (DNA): TGTGCCAGTAGTATAGCTACCGGCGGGGAGCAGTACTTC. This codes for CASSIATGGEQYF.

The CDR3 DNA reads as TGCAGCGTTGAAGGTTCCTCCGTTTATCAGGGGTCCTACAATGAGCAGTTCTTC. Its protein product is CSVEGSSVYQGSYNEQFF. V and J are TRBV29-1 and TRBJ2-1, with D tentatively TRBD1 (6 bases). CDR1 SQVTM and CDR2 ANQGSEA come from the germline V gene. Trimming stripped 1 base from V and 1 base from J, with 20 bases between. The CDR3 is 18 amino acids.

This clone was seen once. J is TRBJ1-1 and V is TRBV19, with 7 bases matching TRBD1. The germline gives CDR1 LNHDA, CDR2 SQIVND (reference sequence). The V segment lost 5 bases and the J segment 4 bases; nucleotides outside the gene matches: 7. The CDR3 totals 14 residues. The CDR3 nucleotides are TGTGCCAGTAGTGCTCACAGGGGTGGCACTGAAGCTTTCTTT. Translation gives CASSAHRGGTEAFF.

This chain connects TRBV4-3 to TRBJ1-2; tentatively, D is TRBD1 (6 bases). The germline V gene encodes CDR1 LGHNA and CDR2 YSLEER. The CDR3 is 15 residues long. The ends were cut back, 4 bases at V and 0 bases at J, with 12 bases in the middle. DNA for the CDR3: TGCGCCAGCAGCCTCTTGGGGGCGGCTAACTATGGCTACACCTTC. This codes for CASSLLGAANYGYTF.

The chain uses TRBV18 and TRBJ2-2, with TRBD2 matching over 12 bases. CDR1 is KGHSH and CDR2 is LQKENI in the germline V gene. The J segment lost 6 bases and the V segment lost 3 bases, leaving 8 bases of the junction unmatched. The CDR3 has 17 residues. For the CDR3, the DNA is TGTGCCAGCTCACCCAGACTAGCGGGGGACGGTTCCGGGGAGCTGTTTTTT. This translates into CASSPRLAGDGSGELFF.

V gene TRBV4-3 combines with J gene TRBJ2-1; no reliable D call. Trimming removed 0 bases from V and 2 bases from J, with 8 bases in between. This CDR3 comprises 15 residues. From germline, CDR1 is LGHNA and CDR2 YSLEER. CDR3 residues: CASSQDPSTYNEQFF. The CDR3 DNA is TGCGCCAGCAGCCAAGACCCTAGTACCTACAATGAGCAGTTCTTC.

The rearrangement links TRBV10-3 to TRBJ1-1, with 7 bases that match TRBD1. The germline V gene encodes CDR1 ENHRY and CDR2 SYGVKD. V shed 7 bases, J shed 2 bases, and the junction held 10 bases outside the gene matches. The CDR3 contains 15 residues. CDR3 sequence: CAIKDRFGENTEAFF. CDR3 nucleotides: TGTGCCATCAAGGACAGGTTCGGTGAAAACACTGAAGCTTTCTTT.

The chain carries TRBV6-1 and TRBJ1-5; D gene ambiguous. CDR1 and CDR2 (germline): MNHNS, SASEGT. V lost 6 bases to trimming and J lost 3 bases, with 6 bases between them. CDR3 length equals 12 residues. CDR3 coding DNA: TGTGCCAGCAGAGAGCCCAATCAGCCCCAGCATTTT. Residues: CASREPNQPQHF.

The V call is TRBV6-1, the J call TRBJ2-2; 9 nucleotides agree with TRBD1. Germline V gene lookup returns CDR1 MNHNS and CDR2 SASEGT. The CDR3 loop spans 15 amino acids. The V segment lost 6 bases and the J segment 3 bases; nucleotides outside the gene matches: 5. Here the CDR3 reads CASRYRDRDTGELFF. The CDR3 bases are TGTGCCAGCAGGTACCGGGACAGGGACACCGGGGAGCTGTTTTTT.

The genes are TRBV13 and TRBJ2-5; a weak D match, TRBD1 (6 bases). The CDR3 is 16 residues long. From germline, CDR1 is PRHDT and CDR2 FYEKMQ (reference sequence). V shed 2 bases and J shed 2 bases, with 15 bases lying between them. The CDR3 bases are TGTGCCAGCAGCTTACTCCCACAGGGCGGGCAAGAGACCCAGTACTTC. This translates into CASSLLPQGGQETQYF. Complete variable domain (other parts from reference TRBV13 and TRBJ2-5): AAGVIQSPRHLIKEKRETATLKCYPIPRHDTVYWYQQGPGQDPQFLISFYEKMQSDKGSIPDRFSAQQFSDYHSELNMSSLELGDSALYFCASSLLPQGGQETQYFGPGTRLLVL.